Following are 8 T cell receptor beta chains from one sample sequenced in a study of control samples from healthy donors and cancer patients. TCRdb keeps only in-frame clones here, not all; method: immunoSEQ multiplex PCR. Found here are some 140,000 clones, 90% to 95% of them singletons; the top ten hold 5.7%. Sequenced material: blood. These receptors were taken from a man in his forties in good health.

The chain couples TRBV27 to TRBJ1-5, with D uncertain. CDR1 is MNHEY, CDR2 SMNVEV, per germline (reference sequence). The CDR3 has 14 residues. Trimming stripped 5 bases from V and 9 bases from J, with 17 bases between. The CDR3 region is CASSPVPSRGPQHF. The CDR3 nucleotides read TGTGCCAGCAGTCCCGTACCCAGCCGGGGGCCCCAGCATTTT.

The chain is built from TRBV6-5 and TRBJ1-2; 9 bases are a match to TRBD1. The CDR3 consists of 16 residues. V gave up 4 bases and J gave up 3 bases; unmatched junction bases: 9. The germline CDR1 and CDR2 sequences are MNHEY and SVGAGI. CDR3 residues: CASSSRQGGLDYGYTF. The CDR3 DNA sequence: TGTGCCAGCAGTTCAAGACAGGGGGGATTAGACTATGGCTACACCTTC.

The V gene is TRBV2, the J gene TRBJ1-2; D might be TRBD1 (5 bases). The CDR3 contains 14 residues. Trimming removed 8 bases at V and 5 bases at J, with 18 bases between. The germline gives CDR1 SNHLY, CDR2 FYNNEI. The CDR3: CASARQTPGYGYTF. The CDR3 DNA reads TGTGCCAGCGCGAGACAGACTCCTGGGTATGGCTACACCTTC.

The V call is TRBV10-1, the J call TRBJ2-7; TRBD1 matches at 9 bases. This CDR3 contains 13 residues. The germline V gene encodes CDR1 WNHNN and CDR2 SYGVQD (reference sequence). V trimming: 7 bases; J trimming: 3 bases; junction bases outside the gene matches: 4. CDR3 in amino acids: CASKLGQGYEQYF. The CDR3 DNA follows: TGCGCCAGCAAATTGGGACAGGGCTACGAGCAGTACTTC.

V gene TRBV5-6 combines with J gene TRBJ1-1; TRBD1 might be the D (5 bases). The CDR3 sequence is 14 residues long. CDR1 and CDR2 (germline): SGHDT, YYEEEE. V was cut by 3 bases and J by 1 base, with 10 bases left in between. DNA of the CDR3: TGTGCCAGCAGCTGGGGGTCACCGAACACTGAAGCTTTCTTT. The encoded protein is CASSWGSPNTEAFF.

This chain links TRBV12-5 with TRBJ2-4; tentative D call: TRBD2 (5 bases). The V gene lost 1 base and the J gene lost 3 bases, with 13 bases spanning the gap. From germline, CDR1 is LGHNT and CDR2 FRNRAP. The CDR3 is 16 residues long. CDR3 amino acids: CASGLGLASVKNIQYF. The CDR3 nucleotides are TGTGCTAGTGGTTTGGGGCTAGCTTCCGTCAAAAACATTCAGTACTTC.

The chain uses TRBV3-1 (or the pseudogene TRBV3-2) and TRBJ2-7; either TRBD1 or TRBD2 may supply D (6 bases each). The germline gives CDR1 LGHDT, CDR2 YNNKEL (reference sequence). Trimming took 1 base from V and 2 from J, leaving 12 bases between them. There are 15 residues in the CDR3. Here the CDR3 DNA reads TGTGCCAGCAGCCAAGCCTCCGGGGGCACCTACGAGCAGTACTTC. This encodes CASSQASGGTYEQYF.

The J gene is TRBJ1-2, the V gene TRBV29-1; D might be TRBD1 (5 bases). V dropped 3 bases and J dropped 8 bases, with 13 bases sitting between them. The CDR3 length is 12 residues. CDR1 is SQVTM, CDR2 ANQGSEA, per germline. The CDR3 protein is CSVEGPAEGYTF. The CDR3 nucleotides are TGCAGCGTTGAGGGGCCAGCGGAGGGCTACACCTTC. Full variable domain (missing parts from reference TRBV29-1 and TRBJ1-2): SAVISQKPSRDICQRGTSLTIQCQVDSQVTMMFWYRQQPGQSLTLIATANQGSEATYESGFVIDKFPISRPNLTFSTLTVSNMSPEDSSIYLCSVEGPAEGYTFGSGTRLTVV.